This T cell receptor (beta chain) was captured in a study of blood T cell repertoires in COVID-19. At the level of the study: Collection of acute and convalescent COVID-19 samples took place in the United States, Italy and Spain.

The method was immunoSEQ multiplex PCR; TCRdb's version includes in-frame clones alone and lacks a portion of them. The sample includes a few hundred thousand clones, about four fifths of them seen just once. V gave up 1 base and J gave up 5 bases; unmatched junction bases: 3. The CDR3 is made up of 14 amino acids. Germline V gene data show CDR1 as SEHNR and CDR2 as FQNEAQ (reference sequence). This TCR was recovered from a woman in her forties who had recovered from COVID-19. This chain links TRBV7-9 with TRBJ2-3; TRBD2 matches 7 bases. Sequenced sample: PBMCs or T cells enriched from blood (not recorded which). CDR3 loop: CASSLVAGVDTQYF. The CDR3 nucleotides are TGTGCCAGCAGCTTAGTGGCGGGAGTAGATACGCAGTATTTT.